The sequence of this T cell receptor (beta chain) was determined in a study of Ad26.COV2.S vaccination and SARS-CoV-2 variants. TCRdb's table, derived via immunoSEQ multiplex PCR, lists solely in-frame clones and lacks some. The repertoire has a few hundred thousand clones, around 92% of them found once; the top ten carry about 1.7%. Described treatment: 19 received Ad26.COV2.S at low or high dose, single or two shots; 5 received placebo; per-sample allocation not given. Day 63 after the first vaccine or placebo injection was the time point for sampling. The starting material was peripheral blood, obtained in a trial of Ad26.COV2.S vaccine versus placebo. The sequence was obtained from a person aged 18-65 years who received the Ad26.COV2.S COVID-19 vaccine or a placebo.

The CDR3 nucleotides are TGCGCCAGCAGCTTGGACCGCACCAGGGCCATGAACACTGAAGCTTTCTTT. Its translation is CASSLDRTRAMNTEAFF. This chain connects TRBV5-1 to TRBJ1-1; D may be TRBD1 (5 bases). V lost 0 bases and J 0 bases, leaving 15 bases between the germline ends. The CDR3 has 17 amino acids. CDR1 is SGHRS, CDR2 YFSETQ, per germline. Combining the CDR3 with reference TRBV5-1 and TRBJ1-1 gives the whole variable domain KAGVTQTPRYLIKTRGQQVTLSCSPISGHRSVSWYQQTPGQGLQFLFEYFSETQRNKGNFPGRFSGRQFSNSRSEMNVSTLELGDSALYLCASSLDRTRAMNTEAFFGQGTRLTVV.